One sample yielded the 32 T cell receptor beta chains listed below, sequenced in a study of T cell responses to AZD1222 COVID-19 vaccine. Sequenced by immunoSEQ multiplex PCR; TCRdb stores in-frame clones only, minus some. The data hold over 200,000 clones, with about 95% observed a single time. The sequencing here drew on peripheral blood, taken 28 days after the second dose of the MenACWY control vaccine. The receptors shown here come from an adult who received the MenACWY meningococcal vaccine as a control.

J is TRBJ2-7 and V is TRBV7-8; 13 bases match TRBD2. The CDR3 consists of 17 residues. Germline V gene sequence: CDR1 SGHVS, CDR2 FQNEAQ. V lost 3 bases to trimming and J lost 1 base; unmatched junction nucleotides: 6. The CDR3 nucleotides read TGTGCCAGCAGCTTCACTAGCGGGGGGGCAACATCCTACGAGCAGTACTTC. Its protein product is CASSFTSGGATSYEQYF.

This chain joins TRBV10-3 and TRBJ1-4; D uncertain. The germline V gene has CDR1 ENHRY and CDR2 SYGVKD. Trimming shortened V by 4 bases and J by 8 bases, and 8 bases separated the two germline ends. The length of the CDR3 is 12 residues. CDR3 bases: TGTGCCATCAGTGGAGGCGGCGAAAAACTGTTTTTT. Encoded protein: CAISGGGEKLFF.

As concerns this clone: One junction end disagrees with the germline gene, perhaps due to a read error. The chain employs TRBV7-3 and TRBJ2-1; 9 bases match TRBD2. The CDR3 contains 15 residues. Germline loops: CDR1 SGHTA, CDR2 FQGTGA. CDR3: CASSLTSGWYNEQFF. CDR3 nucleotide sequence: TGTGCCAGCAGCCTAACTAGCGGGTGGTACAATGAGCAGTTCTTC.

The chain couples TRBV5-1 to TRBJ2-5; 10 bases are a match to TRBD1. This CDR3 comprises 13 residues. Germline V lookup: CDR1 SGHRS, CDR2 YFSETQ. Germline trimming cut 7 bases from V and 3 bases from J; bases unmatched to any gene: 3. CDR3 in DNA: TGCGCCAGCGGGGACAGGGGAGAAGAGACCCAGTACTTC. Amino acid sequence: CASGDRGEETQYF.

J is TRBJ2-4 and V is TRBV24-1; the match to TRBD1 covers 8 bases. J gave up 7 bases and V 3 bases, and 4 bases lay outside the gene matches. CDR1 is KGHDR, CDR2 SFDVKD, per germline. The CDR3 spans 14 residues. CDR3 coding DNA: TGTGCCACCAGTGATGACAGGGGTGCCAACATTCAGTACTTC. Protein sequence: CATSDDRGANIQYF.

The genes are TRBV18 and TRBJ1-1; D is uncertain. Germline CDR1 is KGHSH and CDR2 is LQKENI. The ends were cut back, 1 base at V and 1 base at J, with 13 bases in the middle. This CDR3 comprises 16 residues. Written as DNA, the CDR3 is TGTGCCAGCTCACCACAAGGAGTCGACACGAACACTGAAGCTTTCTTT. Residues: CASSPQGVDTNTEAFF.

This chain joins TRBV27 and TRBJ2-7; no clear D gene. From germline, CDR1 is MNHEY and CDR2 SMNVEV (reference sequence). V was clipped by 7 bases and J by 6 bases, with 13 bases between them. The CDR3 is 12 amino acids. In DNA form, the CDR3 reads TGTGCCAGCACCGGTCCCACGGGCGAGCAGTACTTC. This codes for CASTGPTGEQYF.

The chain employs TRBV3-1 (or the pseudogene TRBV3-2) and TRBJ2-1; perhaps D is TRBD1 or TRBD2 (5 bases each). V was cut by 0 bases and J by 2 bases, with 20 bases left in between. This CDR3 is 19 amino acids long. The germline CDR1 and CDR2 sequences are LGHDT and YNNKEL (reference sequence). Written as DNA, the CDR3 is TGTGCCAGCAGCCAAGAAACCCCGGGGCCAATCATGCCCTACAATGAGCAGTTCTTC. Translation gives CASSQETPGPIMPYNEQFF.

This chain uses TRBV10-3 with TRBJ2-7, with 7 bases lining up with TRBD1. Germline CDR1 is ENHRY and CDR2 is SYGVKD. CDR3 length: 15 amino acids. With 4 bases clipped from V and 0 bases from J, the junction kept 6 bases outside the gene matches. The CDR3 reads CAISAQGLRSYEQYF. Written as DNA, the CDR3 is TGTGCCATCAGTGCACAGGGGTTACGCTCCTACGAGCAGTACTTC.

The chain couples TRBV7-8 to TRBJ1-1; TRBD1 agrees at 10 bases. Germline CDR1 is SGHVS and CDR2 is FQNEAQ. This CDR3 spans 14 amino acids. The V and J ends lost 7 bases and 5 bases, in that order; junction bases with no gene match: 7. DNA of the CDR3: TGTGCCAGCACCGTAGACAGGGGGCTTACTGAAGCTTTCTTT. Its translation: CASTVDRGLTEAFF.

This sequence joins TRBV2 and TRBJ2-7, with D perhaps given as TRBD1 or TRBD2 (6 bases each). The CDR3 contains 13 residues. The V gene's germline CDR1 is SNHLY and CDR2 FYNNEI. V gave up 7 bases and J gave up 3 bases, with 13 bases separating them. The CDR3 nucleotides read TGTGCCAGCAAAGGGGGGACCCTCTACGAGCAGTACTTC. This sequence encodes CASKGGTLYEQYF. The entire variable domain, with the rest obtained from reference TRBV2 and TRBJ2-7, is as follows: EPEVTQTPSHQVTQMGQEVILRCVPISNHLYFYWYRQILGQKVEFLVSFYNNEISEKSEIFDDQFSVERPDGSNFTLKIRSTKLEDSAMYFCASKGGTLYEQYFGPGTRLTVT.

CDR3 loop: CASSLSRDRGNYGYTF. Here the CDR3 DNA reads TGTGCCAGCAGTTTATCACGGGACAGGGGTAACTATGGCTACACCTTC. The V call is TRBV27, the J call TRBJ1-2; 10 nucleotides agree with TRBD1. CDR1 and CDR2 from the germline V gene are MNHEY and SMNVEV (reference sequence). After removal of 0 bases from V and 1 base from J, the junction contained 2 bases not matched to a gene. The CDR3 has 16 amino acids.

The chain carries TRBV6-1 and TRBJ1-5; perhaps TRBD1 as D (5 bases). Germline values: CDR1 MNHNS, CDR2 SASEGT. Trimming stripped 0 bases from V and 1 base from J, with 7 bases between. The CDR3 covers 15 residues. CDR3 DNA sequence: TGTGCCAGCAGTGAAGCCGGGGGGAGCAATCAGCCCCAGCATTTT. It translates to CASSEAGGSNQPQHF.

V and J are TRBV6-2 or TRBV6-3 and TRBJ1-1; no reliable D call. Germline CDR1 reads MNHEY; CDR2 reads SVGEGT. CDR3 size: 15 residues. V gave up 2 bases and J gave up 5 bases, with 15 bases separating them. DNA for the CDR3: TGTGCCAGCAGTTACGCCTTGGTATTGAGGACTGAAGCTTTCTTT. It is translated as CASSYALVLRTEAFF.

V gene TRBV6-2 or TRBV6-3 combines with J gene TRBJ2-7, with 7 bases aligning to TRBD2. V lost 4 bases and J lost 5; bases outside the gene matches: 8. There are 14 residues in the CDR3. Germline V lookup: CDR1 MNHEY, CDR2 SVGEGT. The CDR3 DNA sequence: TGTGCCAGCAGTTCGGGACTAAGTATCAACGAGCAGTACTTC. It codes for CASSSGLSINEQYF.

The genes are TRBV24-1 and TRBJ1-1; possibly TRBD1 for D (5 bases). The V end lost 3 bases, the J end lost 10 bases, and 11 bases lay between the germline ends. Germline V gene sequence: CDR1 KGHDR, CDR2 SFDVKD. CDR3 length: 12 amino acids. This CDR3 is CATSDRLGGAFF. In DNA, the CDR3 is TGTGCCACCAGTGATCGACTGGGGGGAGCTTTCTTT.

The chain carries TRBV4-2 and TRBJ1-1; TRBD1 matches 7 bases. The germline V gene has CDR1 LGHNA and CDR2 YNFKEQ. V shed 3 bases, J shed 5 bases, and the junction held 6 bases outside the gene matches. This CDR3 comprises 14 residues. The CDR3: CASSQHRGGTEAFF. CDR3 sequence (DNA): TGTGCCAGCAGCCAGCACAGGGGAGGAACTGAAGCTTTCTTT.

This chain connects TRBV6-2 or TRBV6-3 to TRBJ2-7; 7 bases are a match to TRBD2. The V gene's germline CDR1 is MNHEY and CDR2 SVGEGT. The CDR3 is 14 residues long. Trimming removed 6 bases from V and 3 bases from J; junction bases left unmatched: 8. The CDR3 is CASSQASGVYEQYF. The CDR3 coding sequence is TGTGCCAGCAGCCAGGCCAGCGGGGTCTACGAGCAGTACTTC.

The gene calls are TRBV7-2 and TRBJ1-2, with D maybe TRBD1 (6 bases). The ends were cut back, 3 bases at V and 7 bases at J, with 9 bases in the middle. CDR1 is SGHTA and CDR2 is FQGNSA in the germline V gene. CDR3 length equals 12 residues. For the CDR3, the DNA is TGTGCCAGCAGCTTTACAGGGATTGGCTACACCTTC. It translates to CASSFTGIGYTF.

The chain is built from TRBV11-2 and TRBJ2-1; no firm D call. The CDR3 contains 13 residues. The germline CDR1 and CDR2 sequences are SGHAT and FQNNGV. With 1 base removed from V and 10 bases from J, the gap between germline ends came to 11 bases. CDR3 coding DNA: TGTGCCAGCAGCTTAGTCTTAGCTGGAGAGCAGTTCTTC. Translated, it gives CASSLVLAGEQFF.

As for this clone: This same CDR3 is encoded by further DNA sequences in the sample. This chain links TRBV27 with TRBJ2-7, with 11 bases fitting TRBD2. Germline V gene data show CDR1 as MNHEY and CDR2 as SMNVEV (reference sequence). Trimming took 2 bases from V and 6 from J; bases not matched to a gene: 0. This CDR3 comprises 13 residues. The CDR3 sequence is CASSLGTSGEQYF. CDR3 DNA: TGTGCCAGCAGTTTAGGGACTAGCGGCGAGCAGTACTTC.

J is TRBJ1-1 and V is TRBV12-3 or TRBV12-4; the D is unclear. The V gene lost 3 bases and the J gene lost 6 bases, with 8 bases spanning the gap. The CDR3 has 12 residues. CDR3 nucleotides: TGTGCCAGCAGTTTGAGCTGGGCTGAAGCTTTCTTT. This encodes CASSLSWAEAFF.

V is TRBV6-5 and J is TRBJ1-2; D unclear. CDR3 length equals 15 residues. Trimming took off 6 bases at V and 1 base at J, with 15 bases between the two ends. In germline, CDR1 is MNHEY, CDR2 SVGAGI. The CDR3 DNA follows: TGTGCCAGCAGGGGAACGGACGGATATAACTATGGCTACACCTTC. This sequence encodes CASRGTDGYNYGYTF.

The gene calls are TRBV4-2 and TRBJ1-6; D gene ambiguous. Trimming took off 1 base at V and 0 bases at J, with 13 bases between the two ends. Looked up from germline, CDR1 is LGHNA and CDR2 is YNFKEQ. The CDR3 runs to 18 residues. The CDR3 DNA follows: TGTGCCAGCAGCCAAGGGCCAGAAAGGAACTCCTATAATTCACCCCTCCACTTT. This gives the protein CASSQGPERNSYNSPLHF.

V is TRBV6-5 and J is TRBJ1-3; D unclear. The germline V gene encodes CDR1 MNHEY and CDR2 SVGAGI. This CDR3 is built from 12 residues. Trimming took off 6 bases at V and 2 bases at J, with 5 bases between the two ends. The CDR3 loop reads CASRQAGNTIYF. CDR3 DNA: TGTGCCAGCAGGCAGGCTGGAAACACCATATATTTT.

The chain carries TRBV2 and TRBJ1-2; 7 nucleotides agree with TRBD1. CDR1 and CDR2 from the germline V gene are SNHLY and FYNNEI. The ends lost 4 bases at V and 5 bases at J; junction bases unmatched: 10. This CDR3 spans 15 amino acids. In DNA form, the CDR3 reads TGTGCCAGCAGTGGGGGTGGGAGGGGGCATTATGGCTACACCTTC. Residues: CASSGGGRGHYGYTF.

Concerning this clone: The sample has other DNA sequences that encode this CDR3 too. The J gene is TRBJ1-5, the V gene TRBV28; 8 bases agree with TRBD1. J gave up 4 bases and V 6 bases, and 5 bases lay outside the gene matches. This CDR3 contains 14 residues. Germline V gene sequence: CDR1 MDHEN, CDR2 SYDVKM. DNA of the CDR3: TGTGCCAGCAGCCTAGGACAGGGTAATCAGCCCCAGCATTTT. This sequence encodes CASSLGQGNQPQHF.

This clone has just a few counts. The V and J genes are TRBV27 and TRBJ1-2; D may be TRBD1 (5 bases). V gave up 3 bases and J gave up 7 bases, with 15 bases separating them. From germline, CDR1 is MNHEY and CDR2 SMNVEV (reference sequence). The CDR3 has 14 amino acids. The DNA of the CDR3 is TGTGCCAGCAGTTTTAACGGGGCAGGTCCTGGCTACACCTTC. It is translated as CASSFNGAGPGYTF.

This chain uses TRBV9 with TRBJ1-2; D gene uncertain. There are 16 residues in the CDR3. Germline V gene lookup returns CDR1 SGDLS and CDR2 YYNGEE. With 0 bases removed from V and 4 bases from J, the gap between germline ends came to 16 bases. This CDR3 reads CASSVVAGSPSYGYTF. The CDR3 nucleotides read TGTGCCAGCAGCGTAGTGGCGGGATCCCCCTCCTATGGCTACACCTTC. The full variable domain, completed using reference TRBV9 and TRBJ1-2, is DSGVTQTPKHLITATGQRVTLRCSPRSGDLSVYWYQQSLDQGLQFLIQYYNGEERAKGNILERFSAQQFPDLHSELNLSSLELGDSALYFCASSVVAGSPSYGYTFGSGTRLTVV.

V usage is TRBV27 and J usage is TRBJ2-7; D is unclear. Per germline, CDR1 MNHEY and CDR2 SMNVEV (reference sequence). The CDR3 is made up of 13 amino acids. With 8 bases removed from V and 2 bases from J, the gap between germline ends came to 13 bases. CDR3 region: CASSISVTYEQYF. The CDR3 region has the DNA TGTGCCAGCTCCATTAGTGTGACCTACGAGCAGTACTTC.

This clone has more than one count but fewer than ten. The chain couples TRBV29-1 to TRBJ1-3; 8 nucleotides match TRBD1. After removal of 4 bases from V and 2 bases from J, the junction contained 4 bases not matched to a gene. The germline CDR1 and CDR2 sequences are SQVTM and ANQGSEA. CDR3 size: 14 residues. CDR3 sequence (DNA): TGCAGCGTTGCCCTGGGACAGGCTGGAAACACCATATATTTT. It translates to CSVALGQAGNTIYF.

The chain links TRBV15 to TRBJ2-1; TRBD2 agrees at 9 bases. CDR3 length: 15 residues. The trim removed 5 bases at V and 12 bases at J, leaving 14 bases unmatched. Germline values: CDR1 LNHNV, CDR2 YYDKDF (reference sequence). The DNA for the CDR3 is TGTGCCACCAGCGTAACTAGCGGGCCGAGGAAGGGGCAGTTCTTC. Its protein is CATSVTSGPRKGQFF.